This is a list of T cell receptor beta chains from one sample in a study of cytomegalovirus exposure and HLA in healthy donors. Assay used: immunoSEQ multiplex PCR; TCRdb lists only in-frame clones, some missing. Here the sample spans 190,000 or so clones, 75% to 85% being singletons. Sample: PBMCs. The receptors originated from a boy aged 5-17 years in good health and CMV-seronegative. The CDR3 runs from the conserved cysteine through the conserved F or W. The D gene is left open where the match is weak. Clone size is stated in some rows and not others, as once, few, many or a class when expanded.

d_call j_call clone_size v_call cdr3_aa cdr3_nt
TRBD1 TRBJ2-5 NA TRBV4-2 CASSQDGGTGGETQYF TGTGCCAGCAGCCAAGATGGTGGGACAGGGGGAGAGACCCAGTACTTC
NA TRBJ1-1 NA TRBV9 CASSVAEGMGSAFF TGTGCCAGCAGCGTAGCAGAGGGAATGGGGTCCGCTTTCTTT
TRBD2 TRBJ2-7 few TRBV5-5 CASSLGLAGSGYEQYF TGTGCCAGCAGCTTGGGACTAGCGGGAAGTGGCTACGAGCAGTACTTC
TRBD1 TRBJ1-1 NA TRBV9 CASSVVGGQAFF TGTGCCAGCAGCGTAGTAGGGGGCCAAGCTTTCTTT
NA TRBJ2-2 NA TRBV15 CATSRDPPDTGELFF TGTGCCACCAGCAGAGATCCCCCGGACACCGGGGAGCTGTTTTTT
NA TRBJ1-5 NA TRBV4-3 CASSQDTDQPQHF TGCGCCAGCAGCCAAGATACGGATCAGCCCCAGCATTTT
NA TRBJ1-2 NA TRBV7-8 CASSLGAGEGGYTF TGTGCCAGCAGCTTGGGGGCCGGGGAGGGTGGCTACACCTTC
TRBD1 TRBJ1-2 NA TRBV9 CASSEEGTVPSGYTF TGTGCCAGCAGCGAGGAGGGGACAGTACCATCTGGCTACACCTTC
NA TRBJ1-6 NA TRBV19 CASSILNSPLHF TGTGCCAGTAGTATATTAAATTCACCCCTCCACTTT
NA TRBJ1-5 NA TRBV6-1 CASSEVLGGSGQPQHF TGTGCCAGCAGTGAGGTGTTGGGAGGGTCCGGGCAGCCCCAGCATTTT
NA TRBJ1-2 few TRBV5-6 CASSSMTEELNGYTF TGTGCCAGCAGCTCGATGACAGAAGAGCTTAATGGCTACACCTTC
TRBD2 TRBJ2-3 NA TRBV4-2 CASSPEGGGAADTQYF TGTGCCAGCAGCCCAGAGGGCGGGGGGGCCGCAGATACGCAGTATTTT
NA TRBJ2-7 NA TRBV11-2 CASTRRGLHEQYF TGTGCCAGCACCCGAAGAGGACTCCACGAGCAGTACTTC
NA TRBJ2-5 NA TRBV11-2 CASSLRRQVQETQYF TGTGCCAGCAGCCTTAGAAGACAGGTCCAAGAGACCCAGTACTTC
NA TRBJ2-3 few TRBV7-9 CASSLSQGDTQYF TGTGCCAGCAGCTTATCACAGGGAGATACGCAGTATTTT
TRBD1 TRBJ1-2 NA TRBV25-1 CASSDPSKGGSYGYTF TGTGCCAGCAGTGATCCATCAAAAGGGGGCTCCTATGGCTACACCTTC
TRBD2 TRBJ2-2 NA TRBV6-5 CASSYGLAGVTGELFF TGTGCCAGCAGTTACGGGCTAGCGGGAGTCACCGGGGAGCTGTTTTTT
NA TRBJ2-7 NA TRBV4-1 CASSHPALDRYEQYF TGCGCCAGCAGCCACCCGGCACTTGACAGATACGAGCAGTACTTC
TRBD2 TRBJ2-5 NA TRBV5-4 CASSRLADDETQYF TGTGCCAGCAGCAGACTAGCGGACGACGAGACCCAGTACTTC
NA TRBJ2-2 NA TRBV4-1 CASSQVQGTTGELFF TGCGCCAGCAGCCAAGTACAGGGTACAACCGGGGAGCTGTTTTTT
TRBD1 TRBJ1-2 NA TRBV5-1 CASSAPTGGYTF TGCGCCAGCAGCGCGCCGACAGGGGGCTACACCTTC
TRBD1 TRBJ2-5 NA TRBV5-4 CASSWETGDVETQYF TGTGCCAGCAGCTGGGAGACAGGGGATGTAGAGACCCAGTACTTC
NA TRBJ1-1 few TRBV29-1 CSVSWRGANTEAFF TGCAGCGTCTCCTGGAGGGGCGCTAACACTGAAGCTTTCTTT
NA TRBJ1-1 NA TRBV5-1 CASSAEGDTEAFF TGCGCCAGCAGCGCCGAGGGGGACACTGAAGCTTTCTTT
TRBD2 TRBJ2-7 NA TRBV6-5 CASSYSTGGGGYEQYF TGTGCCAGCAGTTACTCAACTGGCGGGGGGGGATACGAGCAGTACTTC
NA TRBJ1-5 NA TRBV14 CASSQADQPQHF TGTGCCAGCAGCCAAGCAGATCAGCCCCAGCATTTT
NA TRBJ2-7 NA TRBV2 CASRKEDRRYTYEQYF TGTGCCAGCAGGAAGGAGGACAGACGGTATACCTACGAGCAGTACTTC
NA TRBJ1-6 NA TRBV6-6 CASSYSSRANSPLHF TGTGCCAGCAGTTACTCGAGCAGGGCTAATTCACCCCTCCACTTT
TRBD2 TRBJ2-7 NA TRBV29-1 CSALSGGGTGQYF TGCAGCGCTCTGTCGGGCGGGGGAACCGGGCAGTACTTC
NA TRBJ1-2 few TRBV28 CASSRPWGRPNYGYTF TGTGCCAGCAGTCGCCCCTGGGGGAGGCCCAACTATGGCTACACCTTC
TRBD1 TRBJ1-1 NA TRBV12-5 CASGSRTGGCSAFF TGTGCTAGTGGTTCGAGGACAGGGGGCTGTTCGGCTTTCTTT
TRBD2 TRBJ2-1 NA TRBV5-1 CASSLVLAGDSDNEQFF TGCGCCAGCAGCTTGGTTCTAGCGGGAGATAGCGACAATGAGCAGTTCTTC
NA TRBJ1-2 few TRBV6-1 CASIIVMGGAYGYTF TGTGCCAGCATAATCGTGATGGGTGGGGCCTATGGCTACACCTTC
NA TRBJ2-7 NA TRBV30 CAWSVPHEFRQYF TGTGCCTGGAGTGTACCTCATGAGTTTAGGCAGTACTTC
NA TRBJ2-1 NA TRBV30 CAWNRVRGQFF TGTGCCTGGAATCGGGTCAGGGGGCAGTTCTTC
TRBD1 TRBJ2-7 NA TRBV7-8 CASSPTGAEQYF TGTGCCAGCAGCCCGACAGGGGCCGAGCAGTACTTC
NA TRBJ1-5 NA TRBV18 CASSRSRGENQPQHF TGTGCCAGCTCACGATCCAGGGGCGAGAATCAGCCCCAGCATTTT
NA TRBJ1-5 once TRBV27 CASSLSSVNQPQHF TGTGCCAGCAGTTTATCTTCAGTAAATCAGCCCCAGCATTTT
NA TRBJ1-2 NA TRBV5-4 CASSLLRTTKPGGYTF TGTGCCAGCAGCTTGTTAAGGACAACAAAGCCTGGTGGCTACACCTTC
NA TRBJ2-7 NA TRBV11-2 CASSAQYSYEQYF TGTGCCAGCAGCGCGCAATACTCCTACGAGCAGTACTTC
NA TRBJ2-7 NA TRBV6-6 CASSRDSSSYEQYF TGTGCCAGCAGTCGAGACAGTAGCTCCTACGAGCAGTACTTC
NA TRBJ1-1 NA TRBV7-9 CASSLLRGTMANTEAFF TGTGCCAGCAGCCTACTAAGGGGCACAATGGCCAACACTGAAGCTTTCTTT
TRBD2 TRBJ2-1 NA TRBV4-3 CASSQGWRGLAGHNEQFF TGCGCCAGCAGCCAAGGATGGAGGGGACTAGCGGGCCACAATGAGCAGTTCTTC
NA TRBJ1-1 NA TRBV9 CASSAVGRLNTEAFF TGTGCCAGCAGCGCAGTGGGGCGGTTGAACACTGAGGCTTTCTTT
NA TRBJ1-2 NA TRBV7-9 CASSPDWGPEGYGYTF TGTGCCAGCAGCCCCGACTGGGGGCCCGAAGGCTATGGCTACACCTTC
NA TRBJ1-2 NA TRBV4-1 CASSQNGIWDSYGYTF TGCGCCAGCAGCCAAAATGGGATATGGGACTCCTATGGCTACACCTTC
NA TRBJ2-7 NA TRBV27 CASSLGGSSYEQYF TGTGCCAGCAGTTTAGGTGGTAGCTCCTACGAGCAGTACTTC
TRBD1 TRBJ1-2 NA TRBV5-1 CASSRDKGTGNYGYTF TGCGCCAGCAGCCGGGACAAAGGGACAGGGAACTATGGCTACACCTTC
NA TRBJ1-4 few TRBV5-4 CASSDRDSHEKLFF TGTGCCAGCAGCGACCGGGACTCCCATGAAAAACTGTTTTTT
TRBD1 TRBJ2-1 NA TRBV5-4 CASSFGTGGEFF TGTGCCAGCAGCTTCGGGACAGGGGGGGAGTTCTTC
NA TRBJ2-1 NA TRBV4-3 CASSQELTGVSYNEQFF TGCGCCAGCAGCCAAGAGTTAACGGGAGTCTCCTACAATGAGCAGTTCTTC
NA TRBJ2-1 once TRBV7-3 CASSLQGKSDNEQFF TGTGCCAGCAGCTTACAGGGGAAGTCCGACAATGAGCAGTTCTTC
NA TRBJ1-1 NA TRBV13 CASSFRGPNTEAFF TGTGCCAGCAGCTTCCGAGGGCCGAACACTGAAGCTTTCTTT